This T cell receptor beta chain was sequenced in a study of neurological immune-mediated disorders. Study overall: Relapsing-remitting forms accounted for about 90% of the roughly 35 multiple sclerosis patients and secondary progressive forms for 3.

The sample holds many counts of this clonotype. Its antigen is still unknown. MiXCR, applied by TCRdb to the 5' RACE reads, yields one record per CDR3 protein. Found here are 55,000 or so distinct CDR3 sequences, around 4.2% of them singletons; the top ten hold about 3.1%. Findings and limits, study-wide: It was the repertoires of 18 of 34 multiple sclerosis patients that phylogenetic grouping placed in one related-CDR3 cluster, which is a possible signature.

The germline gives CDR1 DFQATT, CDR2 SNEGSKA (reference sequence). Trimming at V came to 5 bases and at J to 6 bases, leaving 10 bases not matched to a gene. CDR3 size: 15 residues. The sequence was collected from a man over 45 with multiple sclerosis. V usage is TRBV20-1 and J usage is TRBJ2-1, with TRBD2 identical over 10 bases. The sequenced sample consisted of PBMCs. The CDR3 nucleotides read TGCAGTGCTTTTTCCGGGACTAGCGTAACCAATGAGCAGTTCTTC. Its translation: CSAFSGTSVTNEQFF.